The clone carrying this T cell receptor beta chain turned up a few times. The data originate from a study of blood T cell repertoires in COVID-19. In the original analysis: Estimated nucleated cell counts came from reference gene primer amplification. Profiling relied on immunoSEQ multiplex PCR, and the TCRdb table lists in-frame clones only, not all of them. The V and J calls and the clone size are those of that table, but D and trimming were determined from the DNA. The sample has under 350,000 clones, about nine tenths seen once. Germline lookup yields CDR1 WNHNN and CDR2 SYGVQD (reference sequence). CDR3 length: 12 residues. V dropped 6 bases and J dropped 8 bases, with 13 bases sitting between them. Participant reports of clinical history set cohort assignment.

The source is a man younger than 40 who had recovered from COVID-19. The material sequenced was PBMCs or T cells enriched from blood (not recorded which). The rearrangement uses TRBV10-1 and TRBJ1-2; D perhaps matches TRBD1 (5 bases). The CDR3 DNA reads TGCGCCAGCAGACAGGACCACCCAGGCTACACCTTC. This sequence encodes CASRQDHPGYTF.